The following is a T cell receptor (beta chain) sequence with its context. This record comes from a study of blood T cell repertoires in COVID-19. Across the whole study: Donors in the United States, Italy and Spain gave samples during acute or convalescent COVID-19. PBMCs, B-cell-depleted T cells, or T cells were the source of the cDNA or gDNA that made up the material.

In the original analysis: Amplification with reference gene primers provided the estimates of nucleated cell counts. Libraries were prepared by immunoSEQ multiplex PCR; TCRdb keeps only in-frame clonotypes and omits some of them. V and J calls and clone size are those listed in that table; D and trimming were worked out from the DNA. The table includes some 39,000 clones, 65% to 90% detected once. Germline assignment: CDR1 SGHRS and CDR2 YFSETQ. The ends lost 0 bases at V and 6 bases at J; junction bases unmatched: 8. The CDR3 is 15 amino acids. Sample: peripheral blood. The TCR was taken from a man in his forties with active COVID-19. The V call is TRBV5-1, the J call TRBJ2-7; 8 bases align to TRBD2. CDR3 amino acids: CASSLAGSGRSEQYF. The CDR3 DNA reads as TGCGCCAGCAGCTTGGCTGGCAGCGGGAGAAGCGAGCAGTACTTC.